The 23 T cell receptor beta chains below were found in one sample sequenced in a study of identical twins. TCRdb ran MiXCR on the 5' RACE reads and lists one entry per CDR3 protein. The data show fewer than 250,000 distinct CDR3 sequences, less than 10% seen once. The specimen was memory (CD45RO+) T cells sorted from blood. The receptors here all came from a woman under 30 in good health.

V gene TRBV3-1 combines with J gene TRBJ1-2; 7 nucleotides match TRBD1. Germline loops: CDR1 LGHDT, CDR2 YNNKEL (reference sequence). The CDR3 loop spans 11 amino acids. V lost 7 bases, J lost 8 bases, and 4 bases stayed unmatched. Here the CDR3 DNA reads TGTGCCAGCACGGCAGGGGGAGGCTACACCTTC. Translated, it gives CASTAGGGYTF.

This clonotype came up many times. V usage is TRBV3-1 and J usage is TRBJ2-7; D is undetermined. This CDR3 spans 15 amino acids. The V and J ends lost 8 bases and 3 bases respectively, with 20 bases between them. The germline CDR1 and CDR2 sequences are LGHDT and YNNKEL (reference sequence). CDR3 residues: CASHGVTGGNYEQYF. The CDR3 region has the DNA TGTGCCAGCCATGGGGTTACGGGTGGCAACTACGAGCAGTACTTC.

The table lists this clonotype with many counts. The rearrangement links TRBV12-3 or TRBV12-4 to TRBJ1-2, with no clear D. V lost 4 bases and J lost 8, with 8 bases in between. This CDR3 is 11 amino acids long. The CDR3 sequence: CASSSLRGYTF. Here the CDR3 DNA reads TGTGCCAGCAGTTCCCTTAGGGGCTACACCTTC.

This chain joins TRBV10-1 and TRBJ2-1; 7 bases align to TRBD2. Germline V lookup: CDR1 WNHNN, CDR2 SYGVQD (reference sequence). The V and J ends lost 6 bases and 0 bases, in that order; junction bases with no gene match: 8. This CDR3 spans 16 amino acids. The CDR3 DNA sequence: TGCGCCAGCAGCTGGTCTAGCGGACTCTCCTACAATGAGCAGTTCTTC. Translation gives CASSWSSGLSYNEQFF.

This clonotype was seen only a few times. V is TRBV4-2 and J is TRBJ2-3; 7 bases fit TRBD2. V lost 0 bases, J lost 11 bases, and 20 bases stayed unmatched. Looked up from germline, CDR1 is LGHNA and CDR2 is YNFKEQ. CDR3 length: 18 amino acids. Written as DNA, the CDR3 is TGTGCCAGCAGCCAAGACGGGGGGACTCTGTGGGGAGAATACATGCAGTATTTT. Protein product: CASSQDGGTLWGEYMQYF.

Regarding this clonotype: The junction departs from germline at one end; a sequencing error may be responsible. The rearrangement links TRBV3-1 to TRBJ2-3; 7 bases fit TRBD1. Germline CDR1 is LGHDT and CDR2 is YNNKEL (reference sequence). CDR3 length: 15 residues. CDR3 protein: CATSQGTVGMNTQYF. CDR3 sequence (DNA): TGTGCCACCAGCCAAGGGACAGTGGGAATGAATACGCAGTATTTT.

This clonotype appeared a few times. The chain has TRBV5-4 and TRBJ2-2; either TRBD1 or TRBD2 may supply D (5 bases each). Germline V lookup: CDR1 SGHNT, CDR2 YYREEE (reference sequence). This CDR3 is built from 17 residues. The ends were cut back, 5 bases at V and 2 bases at J, with 19 bases in the middle. As DNA, the CDR3 is TGTGCCAGCAGGGATGGGACCGAGACAAAAAACACCGGGGAGCTGTTTTTT. Its protein is CASRDGTETKNTGELFF. Full variable domain (outside the CDR3, taken from reference TRBV5-4 and TRBJ2-2): ETGVTQSPTHLIKTRGQQVTLRCSSQSGHNTVSWYQQALGQGPQFIFQYYREEENGRGNFPPRFSGLQFPNYSSELNVNALELDDSALYLCASRDGTETKNTGELFFGEGSRLTVL.

In its sample, this clonotype was seen a few times. This CDR3 is CASSRLAGTKNIQYF. The DNA for the CDR3 is TGCGCCAGCAGCCGACTAGCGGGAACCAAAAACATTCAGTACTTC. The V gene is TRBV4-1, the J gene TRBJ2-4; 11 positions agree with TRBD2. This CDR3 has 15 residues. V lost 4 bases, J lost 2 bases, and 1 base stayed unmatched. Per germline, CDR1 MGHRA and CDR2 YSYEKL.

The table lists this clonotype with many counts. V and J are TRBV7-6 and TRBJ2-7, with a possible D match to TRBD2 (6 bases). This CDR3 has 16 amino acids. V dropped 0 bases and J dropped 5 bases, with 17 bases sitting between them. CDR1 and CDR2 from the germline V gene are SGHVS and FNYEAQ. The CDR3 DNA is TGTGCCAGCAGCTTAGCCCTCGGGAGATCCCAGGACGAGCAGTACTTC. Amino acids: CASSLALGRSQDEQYF.

This clonotype has more than one count but fewer than ten. Since the CDR3 does not end with the conserved phenylalanine or tryptophan, this likely comes from a read error. The DNA is omitted, as the CDR3 cannot be located on it reliably, and the CDR3 follows TCRdb's listing. The rearrangement links TRBV9 to TRBJ2-7; TRBD2 is the table's D call, not checked against the DNA. The CDR3 spans 12 residues, counting both ends. CDR1 is SGDLS and CDR2 is YYNGEE in the germline V gene. CDR3 residues: CASSVVALERGR.

This clonotype was recorded a few times. The rearrangement joins TRBV3-1 to TRBJ2-5, with TRBD1 as a possible D gene (6 bases). Germline V gene lookup returns CDR1 LGHDT and CDR2 YNNKEL (reference sequence). This CDR3 comprises 14 residues. V lost 3 bases to trimming and J lost 2 bases, with 10 bases between them. In nucleotides, the CDR3 is TGTGCCAGCAGCCAGGGGGCAGAACAAGAGACCCAGTACTTC. It specifies CASSQGAEQETQYF.

The chain combines TRBV20-1 with TRBJ2-7; 9 bases line up with TRBD1. J was trimmed by 6 bases and V by 2 bases; bases with no gene match: 8. The germline V gene encodes CDR1 DFQATT and CDR2 SNEGSKA (reference sequence). The CDR3 runs to 14 residues. This CDR3 reads CSARPGDREGEQYF. CDR3 nucleotides: TGCAGTGCTAGACCTGGGGACAGGGAAGGCGAGCAGTACTTC.

The sample holds a few counts of this clonotype. The chain has TRBV20-1 and TRBJ1-3; TRBD1 is a possible D gene (5 bases). The CDR3 length is 15 residues. The V gene's germline CDR1 is DFQATT and CDR2 SNEGSKA (reference sequence). V dropped 3 bases and J dropped 4 bases, with 16 bases sitting between them. The CDR3 loop reads CSASRGAAGGNTIYF. In DNA form, the CDR3 reads TGCAGTGCTAGTCGAGGCGCGGCAGGGGGAAACACCATATATTTT.

In its sample, this clonotype was seen a few times. The chain combines TRBV3-1 with TRBJ2-7; TRBD2 matches 8 bases. Trimming took 1 base from V and 6 from J; bases not matched to a gene: 8. CDR1 is LGHDT and CDR2 is YNNKEL in the germline V gene (reference sequence). This CDR3 region has 15 residues. CDR3 nucleotides: TGTGCCAGCAGCCAAGGAATCGGCGGGAGGCCCGAGCAGTACTTC. Protein product: CASSQGIGGRPEQYF.

V usage is TRBV27 and J usage is TRBJ2-7; D possibly uses TRBD1 or TRBD2 (5 bases each). The CDR3 is made up of 16 amino acids. V was clipped by 6 bases and J by 1 base, with 19 bases between them. The germline V gene encodes CDR1 MNHEY and CDR2 SMNVEV (reference sequence). CDR3 residues: CASRLLWLGESYEQYF. The DNA of the CDR3 is TGTGCCAGCAGACTACTATGGTTGGGGGAGTCCTACGAGCAGTACTTC.

The chain uses TRBV14 and TRBJ2-7; 9 nucleotides agree with TRBD1. The CDR3 covers 17 residues. Germline V gene lookup returns CDR1 SGHDN and CDR2 FVKESK. V gave up 3 bases and J gave up 6 bases; unmatched junction bases: 15. The CDR3 sequence is CASSHLFYRDRAGEQYF. The DNA of the CDR3 is TGTGCCAGCAGCCATCTCTTCTATAGGGACAGGGCGGGCGAGCAGTACTTC.

Here the CDR3 reads CASSQDTGTGVIEQYF. The CDR3 nucleotides read TGTGCCAGCAGCCAAGATACGGGGACAGGGGTTATCGAGCAGTACTTC. The chain couples TRBV4-2 to TRBJ2-7; 10 nucleotides match TRBD1. The germline gives CDR1 LGHNA, CDR2 YNFKEQ. CDR3 length: 16 amino acids. Unmatched junction bases numbered 8, after V lost 0 bases and J lost 6 bases.

This clonotype has a count of ten or more. The rearrangement links TRBV10-2 to TRBJ1-1; no clear D gene. From germline, CDR1 is WSHSY and CDR2 SAAADI. V lost 0 bases to trimming and J lost 3 bases, with 11 bases between them. The CDR3 spans 15 residues. CDR3 sequence reads: CASSESNPIDTEAFF. CDR3 sequence (DNA): TGCGCCAGCAGTGAGTCTAACCCCATCGACACTGAAGCTTTCTTT.

The table lists this clonotype with a few counts. The V and J genes are TRBV5-1 and TRBJ2-7; the D gene is possibly TRBD2 (5 bases). The CDR3 loop spans 16 amino acids. The V end was cut by 4 bases, the J end by 0 bases, with 17 bases between. Germline lookup yields CDR1 SGHRS and CDR2 YFSETQ. DNA for the CDR3: TGCGCCAGCAGCCCCCAGGCCGGGGTCCCCTCCTACGAGCAGTACTTC. The encoded protein is CASSPQAGVPSYEQYF.

The chain has TRBV11-2 and TRBJ2-3; unclear D gene. The germline V gene encodes CDR1 SGHAT and CDR2 FQNNGV. Between the trimmed V and J ends, which lost 1 base and 0 bases, there was a span of 11 bases. The CDR3 has 16 amino acids. The CDR3 region is CASSLGGGPSTDTQYF. The DNA for the CDR3 is TGTGCCAGCAGCTTAGGCGGTGGTCCTAGCACAGATACGCAGTATTTT.

The rearrangement joins TRBV6-5 to TRBJ2-7, with a possible D match to TRBD2 (6 bases). V was cut by 2 bases and J by 7 bases, with 18 bases left in between. This CDR3 comprises 15 residues. Germline V gene lookup returns CDR1 MNHEY and CDR2 SVGAGI. In DNA form, the CDR3 reads TGTGCCAGCAGTTACGGGATAGCGGAACTACTGGAGCAGTACTTC. Translated: CASSYGIAELLEQYF.

The rearrangement joins TRBV21-1 to TRBJ2-7; the table's D call, TRBD1, has no DNA check behind it. TRBV21-1 is listed as a pseudogene. This CDR3 is built from 14 residues. CDR3 coding DNA: TGTGCCAGCAGCAAAGAACAGGGAACCTACGAGCAGTACTTC. Encoded protein: CASSKEQGTYEQYF.

Here the CDR3 reads CASSYVVRNSPLHF. CDR3 bases: TGTGCCAGCAGTTACGTGGTCCGGAATTCACCCCTCCACTTT. This chain connects TRBV6-5 to TRBJ1-6; D remains unclear. This CDR3 has 14 residues. Germline CDR1 MNHEY, CDR2 SVGAGI. V lost 2 bases and J lost 7, with 9 bases in between.